The sequence of this T cell receptor (beta chain) was determined in a study of blood T cell repertoires in COVID-19. Study as a whole: The cDNA or gDNA used as material had been derived from T cells, B-cell-depleted T cells, or PBMCs.

Generated by immunoSEQ multiplex PCR, the TCRdb table keeps only in-frame clones and is missing some. The data contain more than 85,000 clones, 88% of them singletons. V shed 5 bases and J 5 bases; nucleotides not matched to a gene: 12. The CDR3 is 17 amino acids. Germline CDR1 is MNHEY and CDR2 is SVGEGT. The sample taken for sequencing was peripheral blood. J is TRBJ2-2 and V is TRBV6-2 or TRBV6-3; 9 bases fit TRBD1. The receptor was isolated from a woman aged 50 to 65 with acute or convalescent COVID-19. DNA for the CDR3: TGTGCCAGCAGTCCCCCTGCCCGACAGGGGGTTACCGGGGAGCTGTTTTTT. Residues: CASSPPARQGVTGELFF.